These 30 T cell receptor beta chains share one sample of origin, sequenced in a study of shared clonotypes between healthy human individuals. Method: immunoSEQ multiplex PCR; TCRdb's copy keeps in-frame clones and lacks some. The sample lists around 1.9 million clones; approximately 94% were seen once. Naive CD8 populations comprised CD45RO-negative cells positively selected for CCR7, excluding terminally differentiated effector memory CD45RA+ cells. What was sequenced was naive CD8+ T cells from PBMCs. The receptors shown here come from a man aged 18 to 35 in good health. Some clones in this sample may be carry-over from other donors' samples.

The rearrangement links TRBV18 to TRBJ2-7; possibly TRBD1 or TRBD2 for D (6 bases each). Germline CDR1 KGHSH, CDR2 LQKENI. This CDR3 has 13 residues. V dropped 3 bases and J dropped 4 bases, with 10 bases sitting between them. CDR3 region: CASSPGGLYEQYF. CDR3 bases: TGTGCCAGCTCACCTGGGGGGCTTTACGAGCAGTACTTC.

The DNA of the CDR3 is TGTGCCAGCAGCTACCCCTGGGGGGGTAATGAGCAGTTCTTC. Amino acids: CASSYPWGGNEQFF. The rearrangement uses TRBV5-6 and TRBJ2-1, with 7 bases that match TRBD2. The CDR3 spans 14 residues. V shed 3 bases, J shed 7 bases, and the junction held 7 bases outside the gene matches. CDR1 and CDR2 (germline): SGHDT, YYEEEE.

V usage is TRBV27 and J usage is TRBJ2-7, with 8 nucleotides matching TRBD1. The length of the CDR3 is 13 residues. The V gene's germline CDR1 is MNHEY and CDR2 SMNVEV (reference sequence). The V gene end was trimmed by 4 bases and the J gene end by 5 bases; junction bases not matched to a gene: 4. CDR3 residues: CASSYGTGNEQYF. DNA for the CDR3: TGTGCCAGCAGTTACGGGACAGGAAACGAGCAGTACTTC.

The rearrangement joins TRBV4-2 to TRBJ2-3; 13 nucleotides align to TRBD2. V trimming: 2 bases; J trimming: 0 bases; junction bases outside the gene matches: 11. The CDR3 has 20 amino acids. The germline V gene encodes CDR1 LGHNA and CDR2 YNFKEQ. Here the CDR3 reads CASSQRDGLAGVSSTDTQYF. In nucleotides, the CDR3 is TGTGCCAGCAGCCAACGCGATGGACTAGCGGGAGTTTCCAGCACAGATACGCAGTATTTT.

V is TRBV27 and J is TRBJ1-5; D call uncertain. V was pared by 2 bases and J by 6 bases, with 11 bases between. This CDR3 is 14 amino acids long. CDR1 is MNHEY and CDR2 is SMNVEV in the germline V gene (reference sequence). The CDR3 DNA reads as TGTGCCAGCAGTTTAATGAGGGCGGCTCAGCCCCAGCATTTT. Its protein is CASSLMRAAQPQHF.

The gene calls are TRBV2 and TRBJ2-4; tentatively, D is TRBD2 (6 bases). The germline CDR1 and CDR2 sequences are SNHLY and FYNNEI. The ends were cut back, 11 bases at V and 8 bases at J, with 16 bases in the middle. The CDR3 sequence is 12 residues long. CDR3 loop: CAQAEGFDIQYF. In DNA, the CDR3 is TGTGCCCAAGCGGAGGGGTTCGACATTCAGTACTTC.

This clone was recorded only once. This chain uses TRBV15 with TRBJ2-5, with a weak D call TRBD2 (6 bases). V lost 3 bases, J lost 4 bases, and 12 bases lay in between. This CDR3 region has 14 residues. Germline assignment: CDR1 LNHNV and CDR2 YYDKDF (reference sequence). The CDR3 DNA sequence: TGTGCCACCAGCAGCTCAGGGCGGGGAGAGACCCAGTACTTC. Translation: CATSSSGRGETQYF.

The V and J genes are TRBV4-1 and TRBJ2-7; D gene uncertain. The CDR3 runs 18 residues. The V gene lost 4 bases and the J gene lost 1 base, with 23 bases spanning the gap. Germline loops: CDR1 MGHRA, CDR2 YSYEKL. CDR3 sequence: CASSPGGTPVVSSYEQYF. In nucleotides, the CDR3 is TGCGCCAGCAGCCCTGGCGGAACCCCGGTTGTTTCTTCCTACGAGCAGTACTTC.

The CDR3 spells CASWGGFALFF. The CDR3 DNA is TGTGCCAGCTGGGGCGGTTTCGCGCTGTTTTTT. The chain recombines TRBV7-2 with TRBJ2-2; tentatively, D is TRBD1 (5 bases). The CDR3 loop spans 11 amino acids. Between the trimmed V and J ends, which lost 8 bases and 13 bases, there was a span of 14 bases. Germline V gene lookup returns CDR1 SGHTA and CDR2 FQGNSA.

This clone appeared once. The gene calls are TRBV28 and TRBJ2-7, with 7 bases identical to TRBD1. With V trimmed by 5 bases and J by 4 bases, 8 bases remained unmatched. From germline, CDR1 is MDHEN and CDR2 SYDVKM. This CDR3 has 14 amino acids. The CDR3 coding sequence is TGTGCCAGCAGTCTTACGGGACAGACTTACGAGCAGTACTTC. Encoded protein: CASSLTGQTYEQYF. The complete variable domain, with remaining parts taken from reference TRBV28 and TRBJ2-7, reads DVKVTQSSRYLVKRTGEKVFLECVQDMDHENMFWYRQDPGLGLRLIYFSYDVKMKEKGDIPEGYSVSREKKERFSLILESASTNQTSMYLCASSLTGQTYEQYFGPGTRLTVT.

This clone came up once. The chain recombines TRBV27 with TRBJ2-3; 9 positions match TRBD2. V trimming: 5 bases; J trimming: 2 bases; junction bases outside the gene matches: 8. The length of the CDR3 is 16 residues. Germline assignment: CDR1 MNHEY and CDR2 SMNVEV (reference sequence). CDR3 region: CASSQQREVFTDTQYF. In nucleotides, the CDR3 is TGTGCCAGCAGTCAACAGCGGGAGGTATTCACAGATACGCAGTATTTT.

The chain combines TRBV7-9 with TRBJ1-4; 7 nucleotides agree with TRBD1. This CDR3 has 15 amino acids. Germline lookup yields CDR1 SEHNR and CDR2 FQNEAQ (reference sequence). V was clipped by 5 bases and J by 8 bases; unmatched bases: 11. CDR3 DNA sequence: TGTGCCAGCAGCACGACAGGGAGTCGAGAGGAAAAACTGTTTTTT. Translation: CASSTTGSREEKLFF. Based on the CDR3 plus reference TRBV7-9 and TRBJ1-4, the full variable domain is DTGVSQNPRHKITKRGQNVTFRCDPISEHNRLYWYRQTLGQGPEFLTYFQNEAQLEKSRLLSDRFSAERPKGSFSTLEIQRTEQGDSAMYLCASSTTGSREEKLFFGSGTQLSVL.

The chain links TRBV15 to TRBJ1-4; 11 positions match TRBD1. The germline V gene encodes CDR1 LNHNV and CDR2 YYDKDF (reference sequence). The CDR3 covers 16 residues. V lost 3 bases to trimming and J lost 3 bases; unmatched junction nucleotides: 3. The CDR3 DNA reads TGTGCCACCAGCAGGGACAGGGGGCATGCTAATGAAAAACTGTTTTTT. Protein sequence: CATSRDRGHANEKLFF.

The count of this clone is one. This specimen includes other DNA sequences encoding the same CDR3. The chain carries TRBV28 and TRBJ2-6, with D unclear. CDR1 and CDR2 (germline): MDHEN, SYDVKM. This CDR3 is built from 15 residues. V was clipped by 2 bases and J by 0 bases, with 5 bases between them. CDR3 protein: CASSLAPSGANVLTF. The CDR3 DNA sequence: TGTGCCAGCAGTTTAGCCCCCTCTGGGGCCAACGTCCTGACTTTC.

The genes are TRBV7-2 and TRBJ2-7; 13 bases fit TRBD2. Germline-derived CDR1 and CDR2 are SGHTA and FQGNSA. J gave up 1 base and V 5 bases, and 8 bases lay outside the gene matches. The CDR3 extends over 17 amino acids. The CDR3 sequence: CASSRKPGLAGSYEQYF. CDR3 DNA: TGTGCCAGCAGCCGAAAACCGGGACTAGCGGGATCCTACGAGCAGTACTTC.

The chain carries TRBV11-2 and TRBJ2-1, with 7 bases matching TRBD2. Germline V CDR1 and CDR2: SGHAT, FQNNGV. The CDR3 extends over 15 amino acids. V shed 4 bases and J 0 bases; nucleotides not matched to a gene: 3. The CDR3 sequence is CASSSLAASYNEQFF. CDR3 in DNA: TGTGCCAGCAGCTCCCTAGCGGCCTCCTACAATGAGCAGTTCTTC.

This sequence joins TRBV6-1 and TRBJ2-7; perhaps TRBD2 as D (5 bases). This CDR3 has 16 residues. Looked up from germline, CDR1 is MNHNS and CDR2 is SASEGT. Trimming cost V 4 bases and J 1 base, with 17 bases left between them. Here the CDR3 DNA reads TGTGCCAGCAGTGGTTCACTAGTGGGCTTATCCTACGAGCAGTACTTC. This encodes CASSGSLVGLSYEQYF.

The chain is built from TRBV10-1 and TRBJ1-1; the D gene is possibly TRBD1 (6 bases). This CDR3 region has 14 residues. V shed 4 bases and J shed 0 bases, with 9 bases lying between them. CDR1 and CDR2 (germline): WNHNN, SYGVQD (reference sequence). The DNA of the CDR3 is TGCGCCAGCAGTGTGGACAGCATGAACACTGAAGCTTTCTTT. This encodes CASSVDSMNTEAFF.

This clone was observed a single time. The chain links TRBV5-6 to TRBJ1-3, with D possibly matching TRBD1 (6 bases). The germline V and J ends were trimmed by 1 base and 2 bases, with 7 bases remaining between them. Germline loops: CDR1 SGHDT, CDR2 YYEEEE. The CDR3 extends over 14 amino acids. The DNA of the CDR3 is TGTGCCAGCAGCTTGACAGGGCCTGGAAACACCATATATTTT. Its translation is CASSLTGPGNTIYF.

The rearrangement joins TRBV27 to TRBJ2-5; D might be TRBD1 (6 bases). V was clipped by 5 bases and J by 5 bases, with 15 bases between them. The CDR3 runs 14 residues. Germline V gene lookup returns CDR1 MNHEY and CDR2 SMNVEV (reference sequence). The CDR3 is CASSQDRSLETQYF. CDR3 in DNA: TGTGCCAGCAGTCAGGACAGATCTTTGGAGACCCAGTACTTC.

The chain uses TRBV7-9 and TRBJ1-2, with D perhaps TRBD1 (5 bases). The ends were cut back, 1 base at V and 8 bases at J, with 17 bases in the middle. CDR3 length: 15 amino acids. Germline CDR1 SEHNR, CDR2 FQNEAQ (reference sequence). The CDR3: CASSLGSEGPGGYTF. The CDR3 DNA follows: TGTGCCAGCAGCTTAGGGTCCGAGGGGCCGGGGGGCTACACCTTC.

With respect to this clone: The sample carries other DNA sequences with the same CDR3. This chain joins TRBV6-1 and TRBJ1-1, with D unresolved. Trimming cost V 4 bases and J 0 bases, with 9 bases left between them. The germline V gene encodes CDR1 MNHNS and CDR2 SASEGT. This CDR3 comprises 14 residues. The CDR3 DNA is TGTGCCAGCAGTGGTCGACATATGAACACTGAAGCTTTCTTT. It translates to CASSGRHMNTEAFF.

This sequence joins TRBV6-1 and TRBJ1-1, with 7 bases that match TRBD1. V lost 5 bases and J lost 4; bases outside the gene matches: 10. The germline V gene has CDR1 MNHNS and CDR2 SASEGT. The length of the CDR3 is 15 residues. The CDR3 loop reads CASSHPRDRATEAFF. In nucleotides, the CDR3 is TGTGCCAGCAGTCACCCCCGCGACAGGGCCACTGAAGCTTTCTTT.

This chain links TRBV9 with TRBJ2-3; either TRBD1 or TRBD2 may supply D (6 bases each). Germline CDR1 reads SGDLS; CDR2 reads YYNGEE. V was pared by 1 base and J by 5 bases, with 11 bases between. The CDR3 is 14 residues long. CDR3 residues: CASSVTGARDTQYF. The CDR3, as DNA: TGTGCCAGCAGCGTAACGGGGGCGAGAGATACGCAGTATTTT.

The rearrangement uses TRBV28 and TRBJ2-1, with 9 bases lining up with TRBD1. Trimming took 5 bases from V and 3 from J; bases not matched to a gene: 2. This CDR3 is 14 amino acids long. Germline V lookup: CDR1 MDHEN, CDR2 SYDVKM. As DNA, the CDR3 is TGTGCCAGCAGTCGGGACAGGGACTACAATGAGCAGTTCTTC. It specifies CASSRDRDYNEQFF. Full variable domain (missing parts from reference TRBV28 and TRBJ2-1): DVKVTQSSRYLVKRTGEKVFLECVQDMDHENMFWYRQDPGLGLRLIYFSYDVKMKEKGDIPEGYSVSREKKERFSLILESASTNQTSMYLCASSRDRDYNEQFFGPGTRLTVL.

The gene calls are TRBV28 and TRBJ2-1; no firm D call. V gave up 3 bases and J gave up 4 bases, with 7 bases separating them. CDR1 and CDR2 from the germline V gene are MDHEN and SYDVKM. The CDR3 has 13 amino acids. DNA of the CDR3: TGTGCCAGCAGTTTGTTCCAGTACAATGAGCAGTTCTTC. Translation: CASSLFQYNEQFF.

A remark on this clone: Other DNA sequences within the sample encode an identical CDR3. The chain couples TRBV30 to TRBJ2-7; D not certain. This CDR3 comprises 11 residues. Trimming shortened V by 4 bases and J by 0 bases, and 4 bases separated the two germline ends. Germline CDR1 reads GTSNPN; CDR2 reads SVGIG (reference sequence). The DNA for the CDR3 is TGTGCCTGGACAGACTCCTACGAGCAGTACTTC. It is translated as CAWTDSYEQYF.

The chain links TRBV4-1 to TRBJ2-5; maybe TRBD1 (5 bases). Trimming stripped 0 bases from V and 4 bases from J, with 9 bases between. Germline-derived CDR1 and CDR2 are MGHRA and YSYEKL. The CDR3 runs 14 residues. DNA of the CDR3: TGCGCCAGCAGCCAAGATGTCAGGGCAGAGACCCAGTACTTC. It codes for CASSQDVRAETQYF.

J is TRBJ1-1 and V is TRBV27, with no clear D. CDR3 length: 13 residues. V lost 6 bases and J 4 bases, leaving 12 bases between the germline ends. Per the germline V gene, CDR1 is MNHEY and CDR2 is SMNVEV (reference sequence). The CDR3 coding sequence is TGTGCCAGCAGGGTTACGGGGATCACTGAAGCTTTCTTT. It is translated as CASRVTGITEAFF.

The chain is built from TRBV7-2 and TRBJ2-1; 9 bases line up with TRBD2. The CDR3 length is 15 residues. The germline V gene has CDR1 SGHTA and CDR2 FQGNSA. V dropped 6 bases and J dropped 2; count of bases not matched to a gene: 5. CDR3: CASSYSGSTYNEQFF. The CDR3 DNA sequence: TGTGCCAGCAGTTATAGCGGGAGCACCTACAATGAGCAGTTCTTC. The full variable domain, completed using reference TRBV7-2 and TRBJ2-1, is GAGVSQSPSNKVTEKGKDVELRCDPISGHTALYWYRQSLGQGLEFLIYFQGNSAPDKSGLPSDRFSAERTGGSVSTLTIQRTQQEDSAVYLCASSYSGSTYNEQFFGPGTRLTVL.